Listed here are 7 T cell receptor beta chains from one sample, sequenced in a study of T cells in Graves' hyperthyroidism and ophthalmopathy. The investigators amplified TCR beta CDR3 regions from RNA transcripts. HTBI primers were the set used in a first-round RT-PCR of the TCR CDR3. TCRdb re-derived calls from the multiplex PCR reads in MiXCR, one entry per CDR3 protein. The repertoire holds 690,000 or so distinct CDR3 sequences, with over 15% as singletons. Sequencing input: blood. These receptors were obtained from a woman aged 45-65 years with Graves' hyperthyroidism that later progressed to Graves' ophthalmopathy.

DNA of the CDR3: TGCGCCAGCAGCGGCCTCGGCGGGGGAGTTTCTAGCACAGATACGCAGTATTTT. This gives the protein CASSGLGGGVSSTDTQYF. The chain is built from TRBV5-1 and TRBJ2-3, with TRBD2 matching over 7 bases. V lost 4 bases and J lost 0; bases outside the gene matches: 14. Germline values: CDR1 SGHRS, CDR2 YFSETQ. CDR3 length equals 18 residues.

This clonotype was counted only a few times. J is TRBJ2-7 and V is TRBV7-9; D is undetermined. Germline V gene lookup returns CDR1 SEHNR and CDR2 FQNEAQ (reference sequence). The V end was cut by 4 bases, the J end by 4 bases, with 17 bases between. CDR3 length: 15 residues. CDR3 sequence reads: CASSSLAVGTYEQYF. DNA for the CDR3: TGTGCCAGCAGCTCCCTCGCGGTGGGTACGTACGAGCAGTACTTC.

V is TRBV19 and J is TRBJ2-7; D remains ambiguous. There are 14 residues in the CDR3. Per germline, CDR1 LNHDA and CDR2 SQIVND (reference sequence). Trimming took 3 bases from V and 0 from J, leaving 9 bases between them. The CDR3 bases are TGTGCCAGTAGTATCGGCAGCAACTCCTACGAGCAGTACTTC. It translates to CASSIGSNSYEQYF.

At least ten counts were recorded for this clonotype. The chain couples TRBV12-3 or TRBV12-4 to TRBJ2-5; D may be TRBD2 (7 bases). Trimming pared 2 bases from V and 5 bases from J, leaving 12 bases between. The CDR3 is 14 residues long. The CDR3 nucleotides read TGTGCCAGCAGTTTATCCCGGGGGGCCGAGACCCAGTACTTC. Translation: CASSLSRGAETQYF.

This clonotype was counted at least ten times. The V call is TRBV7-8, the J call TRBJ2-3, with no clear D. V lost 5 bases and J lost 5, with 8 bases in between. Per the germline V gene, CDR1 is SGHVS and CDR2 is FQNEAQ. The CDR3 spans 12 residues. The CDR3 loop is CASSRNGDTQYF. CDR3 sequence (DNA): TGTGCCAGCAGCCGGAATGGAGATACGCAGTATTTT.

The CDR3 is CASSYPTGETNEKLFF. Written as DNA, the CDR3 is TGTGCCAGCAGCTACCCGACAGGGGAAACTAATGAAAAACTGTTTTTT. The chain employs TRBV7-8 and TRBJ1-4; TRBD1 aligns across 8 bases. The V gene's germline CDR1 is SGHVS and CDR2 FQNEAQ. The CDR3 totals 16 residues. J gave up 1 base and V 4 bases, and 5 bases lay outside the gene matches.

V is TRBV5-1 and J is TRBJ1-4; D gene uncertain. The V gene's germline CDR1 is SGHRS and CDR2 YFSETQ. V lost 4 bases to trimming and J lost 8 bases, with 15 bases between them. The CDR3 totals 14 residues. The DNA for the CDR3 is TGCGCCAGCAGCGTCCCCGGGAACTCAGAAAAACTGTTTTTT. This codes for CASSVPGNSEKLFF.